This TCR beta chain is from a study of cytomegalovirus exposure and HLA in healthy donors (dated by TCRdb to the late 2010s). In the study overall: The 650 to 750 repertoires of the first cohort and the roughly 110 validation repertoires were produced on the same platform, according to a later analysis. The study was designed to test whether signatures of past pathogen exposure could be identified by cataloging public T cell receptors. Along with the approximately 700-subject first cohort, a separate validation cohort of about 110 different subjects was used. High-throughput TCR immunosequencing, statistical association of individual TCRs with disease status, and machine learning were combined to predict cytomegalovirus infection status. Beyond this particular receptor, the publication reports: In both the original and validation cohorts, the classifier was reported to diagnose cytomegalovirus status with high specificity and sensitivity. The authors suggested that the approach could potentially be generalized to other disease states and immunological phenotypes. The study gave a list of under 200 TCR beta chains associated with cytomegalovirus. Most TCR sequences were seen in very few donors, while some public TCRs were found in many individuals. Subsequent analysis determined that TCRs grouped into clusters in the first cohort also showed a tendency toward co-occurrence across the roughly 110 validation repertoires, and 85% to 95% of cluster scores exceeded 0. A later analysis had no HLA typing for the validation cohort, so co-occurrence there was scored across all 110 or so repertoires. A few of the identified cytomegalovirus-associated TCR beta chains were confirmed in vitro to be specific for cytomegalovirus antigens.

For CDR1 and CDR2, the germline V gene lists MGHRA and YSYEKL. The junction shows trimming of 4 bases on V and 0 bases on J, plus 6 bases between the germline ends. Inclusive of the bounding cysteine and phenylalanine, the CDR3 is 13 residues long. Solely the CDR3 DNA is kept, with 39 bases framed from the first base. Concerning this clone: Its specific antigen is unknown. Base qualities are not provided; no much larger clone lies one nucleotide away.

Libraries were built with the immunoSEQ multiplex PCR assay. The authors processed their data as follows. A statistical classification framework was built for diagnosing cytomegalovirus status from the catalog of TCR beta chain sequences. Drawn from immuneACCESS, this table holds only the in-frame rearrangements with V and J called that TCRdb kept. Clones are partly lost; checked studies trace under half to an unresolved V gene and leave the rest unexplained. V, J and clone size are taken as reported in that table, and D and trimming were inferred from the DNA itself. This sample comprises roughly 60,000 clones, roughly 96% of them detected only once. The top ten clones comprise 0.7% to 0.95% of the sample. The donors were included in the validation cohort of 120 subjects, a group kept apart from the approximately 650-subject first cohort.

The receptor's source is a man aged 18 to 29 in good health and CMV-seronegative. Sequencing used PBMCs. This sequence uses TRBV4-1 and TRBJ1-1; no D gene is confidently identified. This receptor carries the CDR3 CASSRAMNTEAFF. In nucleotide form, the sequence is TGCGCCAGCAGCCGAGCAATGAACACTGAAGCTTTCTTT.